The 11 T cell receptor beta chains listed next were all sequenced from one sample in a study of response to subunit inactivated influenza vaccine. In TCRdb, the RT-PCR reads were re-called with MiXCR into one record per CDR3 protein. Of 650,000 or so distinct CDR3 sequences listed, 12% to 15% are singletons. The sample here was PBMCs from blood, taken 14 days before vaccination. The origin of the receptors is a man aged 45-60 years who received an inactivated influenza vaccine.

This clonotype was observed many times. The chain uses TRBV29-1 and TRBJ2-1; 7 nucleotides line up with TRBD2. Trimming cost V 6 bases and J 4 bases; bases outside gene matches: 9. Germline CDR1 is SQVTM and CDR2 is ANQGSEA. This CDR3 region has 14 residues. The CDR3 protein is CSVARDYFYNEQFF. The CDR3 DNA reads TGCAGCGTCGCTAGGGACTATTTTTACAATGAGCAGTTCTTC.

In nucleotides, the CDR3 is TGTGCCAGCAGCAAATTAGCGGGAGGTCCCAATGAGCAGTTCTTC. Translated: CASSKLAGGPNEQFF. The V call is TRBV7-2, the J call TRBJ2-1; 10 bases fit TRBD2. The CDR3 length is 15 residues. Germline V CDR1 and CDR2: SGHTA, FQGNSA. V gave up 5 bases and J gave up 6 bases; unmatched junction bases: 7.

This clonotype was seen repeatedly, ten times or more. This sequence joins TRBV20-1 and TRBJ2-1; D unclear. V was cut by 4 bases and J by 7 bases, with 11 bases left in between. The CDR3 contains 12 residues. From germline, CDR1 is DFQATT and CDR2 SNEGSKA (reference sequence). This CDR3 reads CSANILMNEQFF. As DNA, the CDR3 is TGCAGTGCTAATATCTTAATGAATGAGCAGTTCTTC.

V gene TRBV5-1 combines with J gene TRBJ1-1; 11 positions agree with TRBD1. The germline gives CDR1 SGHRS, CDR2 YFSETQ. This CDR3 has 16 residues. Germline trimming cut 3 bases from V and 6 bases from J; bases unmatched to any gene: 10. The CDR3, as DNA: TGCGCCAGCAGCTGGACAGGGGGCGAAGTACGGGCTGAAGCTTTCTTT. This gives the protein CASSWTGGEVRAEAFF.

This clonotype has a handful of counts. This chain links TRBV10-3 with TRBJ2-7; possible D gene TRBD2, 5 bases. Trimming took 3 bases from V and 0 from J, leaving 6 bases between them. The CDR3 runs 13 residues. The germline V gene has CDR1 ENHRY and CDR2 SYGVKD. Here the CDR3 DNA reads TGTGCCATCAGTGATGGGAGCTCCTACGAGCAGTACTTC. Translating it yields CAISDGSSYEQYF.

This clonotype was detected only a few times. The genes are TRBV11-2 and TRBJ2-5, with a possible D match to TRBD2 (5 bases). There are 16 residues in the CDR3. V lost 5 bases and J 0 bases, leaving 16 bases between the germline ends. CDR1 is SGHAT and CDR2 is FQNNGV in the germline V gene. This CDR3 reads CASSVTQRGYQETQYF. The CDR3 region has the DNA TGTGCCAGCAGCGTAACCCAACGAGGGTACCAAGAGACCCAGTACTTC.

This clonotype was recorded many times. This chain joins TRBV29-1 and TRBJ1-3; 10 bases line up with TRBD1. The CDR3 contains 14 residues. V lost 3 bases to trimming and J lost 3 bases; unmatched junction nucleotides: 2. In germline, CDR1 is SQVTM, CDR2 ANQGSEA. In DNA form, the CDR3 reads TGCAGCGTTGAGGGGGACAGGGGTGGAAACACCATATATTTT. Translating gives CSVEGDRGGNTIYF.

The V call is TRBV6-5, the J call TRBJ1-6; no definite D call. Trimming took 1 base from V and 6 from J, leaving 7 bases between them. Germline V CDR1 and CDR2: MNHEY, SVGAGI. The CDR3 is 14 residues long. The CDR3 DNA is TGTGCCAGCAGTTACTTACAGAGTAATTCACCCCTCCACTTT. Its translation is CASSYLQSNSPLHF.

This clonotype came up a few times. The chain joins TRBV10-3 to TRBJ2-3, with a possible D match to TRBD1 (5 bases). Trimming removed 0 bases at V and 4 bases at J, with 14 bases between. Germline values: CDR1 ENHRY, CDR2 SYGVKD. This CDR3 contains 16 residues. The CDR3: CAISESAAQGADTQYF. CDR3 nucleotides: TGTGCCATCAGTGAGTCCGCGGCCCAAGGGGCAGATACGCAGTATTTT.

The chain couples TRBV11-3 to TRBJ2-5, with 11 nucleotides matching TRBD1. After removal of 5 bases from V and 5 bases from J, the junction contained 7 bases not matched to a gene. The CDR3 is 15 residues long. Per germline, CDR1 SGHNT and CDR2 YENEEA. The CDR3 DNA reads as TGTGCCAGCAGCAGAGGGACAGGGGGAATGGAGACCCAGTACTTC. Protein sequence: CASSRGTGGMETQYF.

This sequence joins TRBV15 and TRBJ2-5; 8 bases align to TRBD2. V shed 6 bases and J 5 bases; nucleotides not matched to a gene: 8. Germline CDR1 LNHNV, CDR2 YYDKDF (reference sequence). The CDR3 has 14 residues. The chain's CDR3 is CATSAGTGGETQYF. The DNA of the CDR3 is TGTGCCACCAGTGCCGGGACGGGAGGGGAGACCCAGTACTTC.